Shown below are 21 T cell receptor beta chains from a single sample sequenced in a study of T-cell memory formation after mild COVID-19. Via MiXCR, TCRdb re-called the 5' RACE reads, giving one row per CDR3 protein. Found here are some 180,000 distinct CDR3 sequences, 10% to 15% of them singletons; the top ten hold 2.5% to 3.5%. Sequenced sample: PBMCs or a T cell subset sorted from them (not recorded which). Receptor source: a man between 18 and 29 years old who had mild COVID-19 (a few samples of this study predate the infection). Cell type and time point are not known.

A few counts support this clonotype. The J gene is TRBJ1-1, the V gene TRBV7-3, with 10 bases lining up with TRBD1. Germline V gene data show CDR1 as SGHTA and CDR2 as FQGTGA. V was clipped by 3 bases and J by 6 bases; unmatched bases: 7. The CDR3 totals 15 residues. This CDR3 reads CASSLYRQGAAEAFF. The CDR3 DNA reads as TGTGCCAGCAGCTTGTATCGACAGGGGGCCGCTGAAGCTTTCTTT.

The chain is built from TRBV7-9 and TRBJ2-5; D is possibly TRBD1 or TRBD2 (6 bases each). The V gene lost 5 bases and the J gene lost 2 bases, with 12 bases spanning the gap. The CDR3 spans 14 residues. Looked up from germline, CDR1 is SEHNR and CDR2 is FQNEAQ (reference sequence). This chain's CDR3 is CASSHTGTQETQYF. Here the CDR3 DNA reads TGTGCCAGCAGCCACACAGGGACTCAAGAGACCCAGTACTTC.

The J gene is TRBJ2-7, the V gene TRBV5-1, with unresolved D. V was trimmed by 1 base and J by 1 base, leaving 9 bases between them. CDR3 size: 14 residues. The germline V gene encodes CDR1 SGHRS and CDR2 YFSETQ. The CDR3 loop is CASSLPSVSYEQYF. As DNA, the CDR3 is TGCGCCAGCAGCTTGCCCTCTGTTTCCTACGAGCAGTACTTC. Looking up the rest from reference TRBV5-1 and TRBJ2-7 gives the full variable domain: KAGVTQTPRYLIKTRGQQVTLSCSPISGHRSVSWYQQTPGQGLQFLFEYFSETQRNKGNFPGRFSGRQFSNSRSEMNVSTLELGDSALYLCASSLPSVSYEQYFGPGTRLTVT.

The chain joins TRBV20-1 to TRBJ2-1; 8 positions agree with TRBD1. Germline-derived CDR1 and CDR2 are DFQATT and SNEGSKA (reference sequence). The CDR3 loop spans 15 amino acids. J gave up 8 bases and V 2 bases, and 11 bases lay outside the gene matches. The CDR3 DNA reads TGCAGTGCTAGAACCCCAGGGGGCAGGGCTGATGAGCAGTTCTTC. Its protein is CSARTPGGRADEQFF.

This clonotype has just a few counts. This chain links TRBV6-6 with TRBJ2-2; no definite D call. CDR3 length equals 12 residues. Trimming took 5 bases from V and 8 from J, leaving 9 bases between them. Germline lookup yields CDR1 MNHNY and CDR2 SVGAGI (reference sequence). CDR3 in DNA: TGTGCCAGCAGTGTTAACCCGGGGGAGCTGTTTTTT. This sequence encodes CASSVNPGELFF.

This clonotype was seen ten or more times. This chain links TRBV7-6 with TRBJ1-1; D not resolved. This CDR3 region has 13 residues. Germline V gene lookup returns CDR1 SGHVS and CDR2 FNYEAQ. Trimming pared 3 bases from V and 1 base from J, leaving 6 bases between. The CDR3 sequence is CASSFRGNTEAFF. The CDR3 bases are TGTGCCAGCAGCTTTCGGGGGAACACTGAAGCTTTCTTT.

A few counts support this clonotype. CDR3 amino acids: CACGGANVLTF. CDR3 coding DNA: TGTGCCTGTGGTGGGGCCAACGTCCTGACTTTC. The chain uses TRBV12-3 or TRBV12-4 and TRBJ2-6; D not certain. With 11 bases removed from V and 3 bases from J, the gap between germline ends came to 5 bases. The CDR3 extends over 11 amino acids.

This clonotype has more than one count but fewer than ten. The chain couples TRBV5-1 to TRBJ1-4; tentatively, D is TRBD1 (5 bases). The germline V gene encodes CDR1 SGHRS and CDR2 YFSETQ. The V end lost 3 bases, the J end lost 7 bases, and 13 bases lay between the germline ends. The CDR3 covers 14 residues. CDR3 in DNA: TGCGCCAGCAGCTGGGGTCGGGACGGTGAAAAACTGTTTTTT. Residues: CASSWGRDGEKLFF.

This clonotype appeared a few times. This sequence joins TRBV15 and TRBJ2-5, with no clear D. The CDR3 contains 15 residues. The V gene lost 6 bases and the J gene lost 4 bases, with 18 bases spanning the gap. The germline V gene encodes CDR1 LNHNV and CDR2 YYDKDF (reference sequence). CDR3: CATSQAPEEVETQYF. As DNA, the CDR3 is TGTGCCACCAGTCAAGCCCCCGAAGAGGTAGAGACCCAGTACTTC.

This rearrangement joins TRBV7-9 to TRBJ1-2, with D maybe TRBD1 (6 bases). The germline CDR1 and CDR2 sequences are SEHNR and FQNEAQ (reference sequence). Trimming removed 4 bases from V and 5 bases from J, with 11 bases in between. CDR3 length: 13 residues. The CDR3 protein is CASSSRTAYGYTF. The CDR3 nucleotides read TGTGCCAGCAGCTCCCGGACAGCATATGGCTACACCTTC.

This clonotype has ten or more counts. The chain recombines TRBV11-2 with TRBJ1-1; TRBD1 agrees at 12 bases. J gave up 3 bases and V 5 bases, and 10 bases lay outside the gene matches. CDR1 is SGHAT, CDR2 FQNNGV, per germline. The CDR3 has 17 amino acids. Here the CDR3 DNA reads TGTGCCAGCAGCAAGGCCGGGACAGGGGGCCAATACACTGAAGCTTTCTTT. This gives the protein CASSKAGTGGQYTEAFF.

This clonotype was counted between two and nine times. V usage is TRBV29-1 and J usage is TRBJ1-5; 9 bases line up with TRBD1. Germline CDR1 reads SQVTM; CDR2 reads ANQGSEA. V dropped 6 bases and J dropped 4; count of bases not matched to a gene: 4. The CDR3 contains 13 residues. DNA of the CDR3: TGCAGCGTCCGTGGGACAGGGAATCAGCCCCAGCATTTT. Translation gives CSVRGTGNQPQHF. The whole variable domain, filled in from reference TRBV29-1 and TRBJ1-5, reads SAVISQKPSRDICQRGTSLTIQCQVDSQVTMMFWYRQQPGQSLTLIATANQGSEATYESGFVIDKFPISRPNLTFSTLTVSNMSPEDSSIYLCSVRGTGNQPQHFGDGTRLSIL.

The CDR3 loop is CASNGGTDTQYF. In DNA, the CDR3 is TGTGCCAGCAACGGGGGCACAGATACGCAGTATTTT. The gene calls are TRBV5-6 and TRBJ2-3; D may be TRBD2 (5 bases). V dropped 6 bases and J dropped 1 base, with 6 bases sitting between them. The CDR3 extends over 12 amino acids. CDR1 SGHDT and CDR2 YYEEEE come from the germline V gene.

This clonotype has only a few counts. This sequence joins TRBV11-2 and TRBJ2-7; TRBD1 agrees at 8 bases. The CDR3 consists of 14 residues. Losses at the gene ends were 5 bases for V and 4 bases for J; bases not matched to a gene: 7. Germline-derived CDR1 and CDR2 are SGHAT and FQNNGV. DNA for the CDR3: TGTGCCAGCAGCCTCCTGACAGGGGCGTACGAGCAGTACGTC. Residues: CASSLLTGAYEQYV.

This clonotype was found many times. The chain combines TRBV7-9 with TRBJ2-7; D might be TRBD1 (6 bases). Trimming left V 5 bases short and J 5 bases short, with 13 bases between. Germline CDR1 SEHNR, CDR2 FQNEAQ (reference sequence). The CDR3 totals 13 residues. The CDR3 sequence: CASSPGTKDEQYV. As DNA, the CDR3 is TGTGCCAGCAGCCCCGGGACAAAGGACGAGCAGTACGTC.

Ten or more counts support this clonotype. The chain recombines TRBV5-1 with TRBJ1-6; D gene ambiguous. The germline V gene encodes CDR1 SGHRS and CDR2 YFSETQ. The V and J ends lost 0 bases and 5 bases respectively, with 9 bases between them. CDR3 length: 15 amino acids. In nucleotides, the CDR3 is TGCGCCAGCAGCTTGGGTTTCGGCGATAATTCACCCCTCCACTTT. Protein sequence: CASSLGFGDNSPLHF. Together with reference TRBV5-1 and TRBJ1-6, the CDR3 gives the full variable domain: KAGVTQTPRYLIKTRGQQVTLSCSPISGHRSVSWYQQTPGQGLQFLFEYFSETQRNKGNFPGRFSGRQFSNSRSEMNVSTLELGDSALYLCASSLGFGDNSPLHFGNGTRLTVT.

This clonotype has ten or more counts. The chain recombines TRBV7-2 with TRBJ2-5, with 11 nucleotides matching TRBD2. The germline CDR1 and CDR2 sequences are SGHTA and FQGNSA. The CDR3 runs to 15 residues. Trimming took 5 bases from V and 2 from J; bases not matched to a gene: 4. The CDR3 DNA sequence: TGTGCCAGCAGCAGACTAGCGGGGCCACAAGAGACCCAGTACTTC. Residues: CASSRLAGPQETQYF.

The J gene is TRBJ2-7, the V gene TRBV18; no definite D call. V lost 4 bases and J 7 bases, leaving 11 bases between the germline ends. This CDR3 is 12 amino acids long. Germline-derived CDR1 and CDR2 are KGHSH and LQKENI. The chain's CDR3 is CASSQDWVEQYF. For the CDR3, the DNA is TGTGCCAGCTCACAGGATTGGGTTGAGCAGTACTTC.

The chain links TRBV4-3 to TRBJ2-5; the match to TRBD2 covers 7 bases. J gave up 5 bases and V 0 bases, and 9 bases lay outside the gene matches. Germline V gives CDR1 LGHNA, CDR2 YSLEER. This CDR3 region has 16 residues. The CDR3 nucleotides read TGCGCCAGCAGCCAAGATTCGACTAGCAATGCGGAGACCCAGTACTTC. It is translated as CASSQDSTSNAETQYF.

The chain carries TRBV7-9 and TRBJ1-6, with D unresolved. The germline V gene has CDR1 SEHNR and CDR2 FQNEAQ (reference sequence). V shed 2 bases and J shed 10 bases, with 15 bases lying between them. This CDR3 comprises 15 residues. In nucleotides, the CDR3 is TGTGCCAGCAGCTTAACGTCCCTCGAGTGGTCACCCCTCCACTTT. The encoded protein is CASSLTSLEWSPLHF.

This chain links TRBV7-8 with TRBJ1-1; D is ambiguous. Germline V gives CDR1 SGHVS, CDR2 FQNEAQ. Trimming took off 1 base at V and 5 bases at J, with 8 bases between the two ends. The CDR3 totals 13 residues. The CDR3 sequence is CASSLVPGTEAFF. CDR3 nucleotides: TGTGCCAGCAGCTTAGTTCCGGGGACTGAAGCTTTCTTT.